This T cell receptor beta chain came from a study of T-cell memory formation after mild COVID-19. Study in general: Across donors, TCR clusters were largely donor specific.

The table lists this clonotype with a few counts. TCRdb processed the 5' RACE reads anew with MiXCR; each CDR3 protein has one entry. The table has 350,000 to 500,000 distinct CDR3 sequences, around 20% seen once. The sequence derives from an adult woman who had mild COVID-19 (a few samples of this study predate the infection). Cell type and time point are not known. Material for sequencing was PBMCs or a T cell subset sorted from them (not recorded which).

The DNA of the CDR3 is TGCGCCAGCAGCGCCGGGGACAGGGGTTACAATGAGCAGTTCTTC. Translating gives CASSAGDRGYNEQFF. This chain links TRBV5-1 with TRBJ2-1; 10 bases are a match to TRBD1. The CDR3 spans 15 residues. Germline trimming cut 4 bases from V and 4 bases from J; bases unmatched to any gene: 5. Germline V gene data show CDR1 as SGHRS and CDR2 as YFSETQ.